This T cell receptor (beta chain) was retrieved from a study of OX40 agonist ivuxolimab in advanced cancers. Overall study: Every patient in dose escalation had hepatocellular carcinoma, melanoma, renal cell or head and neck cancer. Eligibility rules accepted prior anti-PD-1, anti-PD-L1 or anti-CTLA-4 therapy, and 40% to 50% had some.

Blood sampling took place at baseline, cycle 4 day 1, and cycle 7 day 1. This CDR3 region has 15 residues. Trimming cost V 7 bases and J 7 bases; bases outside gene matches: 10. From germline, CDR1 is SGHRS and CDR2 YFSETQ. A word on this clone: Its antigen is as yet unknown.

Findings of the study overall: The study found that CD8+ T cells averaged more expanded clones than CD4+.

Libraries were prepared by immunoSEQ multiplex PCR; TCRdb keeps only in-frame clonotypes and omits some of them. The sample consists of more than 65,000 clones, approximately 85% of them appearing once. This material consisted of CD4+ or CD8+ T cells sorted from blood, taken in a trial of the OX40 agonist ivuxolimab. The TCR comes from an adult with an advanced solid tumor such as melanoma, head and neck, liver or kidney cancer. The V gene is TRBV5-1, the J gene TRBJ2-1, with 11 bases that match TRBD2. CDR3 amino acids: CASSGTSGSLNEQFF. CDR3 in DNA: TGCGCCAGCTCCGGGACTAGCGGTTCTCTAAATGAGCAGTTCTTC.